These T cell receptor beta chains were read from a single sample in a study of beta chain features in type 1 diabetes. TCRdb keeps only in-frame clones here, not all; method: immunoSEQ multiplex PCR. This table has hundreds of thousands of clones, 13% appearing once. The sample consisted of naive CD4+ T cells from blood. These receptor sequences come from a man aged 18 to 29 with type 1 diabetes. Each CDR3 is given with its conserved first and last residue. A D gene is named only where the DNA matches it firmly. The size entry is marked missing in some rows and otherwise reads once, few, many or a size class.

V gene,D gene,clone size,J gene,CDR3 DNA,CDR3 protein
TRBV13,.,few,TRBJ2-3,TGTGCCAGCAGCTACAAAACCCGACAGTCCGTCTTCACAGATACGCAGTATTTT,CASSYKTRQSVFTDTQYF
TRBV30,.,.,TRBJ1-5,TGTGCCTGGAGTGCCTCAGCCCTGGGCAATCAGCCCCAGCATTTT,CAWSASALGNQPQHF
TRBV9,TRBD2,once,TRBJ2-3,TGTGCCAGCAATCCGGGACTACCCCCCGCACATACGCAGTATTTT,CASNPGLPPAHTQYF
TRBV30,TRBD1,few,TRBJ1-6,TGTGCCTGGAGTGTAAGGGGGCAGGGGAATTCACCCCTCCACTTT,CAWSVRGQGNSPLHF
TRBV29-1,TRBD2,.,TRBJ2-7,TGCAGCGTTTCTAAAAGACTAGCGGGGTCGTACGAGCAGTACTTC,CSVSKRLAGSYEQYF
TRBV29-1,TRBD2,few,TRBJ2-5,TGCAGCGCCGTAGCGGGCGGAGAGACCCAGTACTTC,CSAVAGGETQYF
TRBV6-5,TRBD1,few,TRBJ2-3,TGTGCCAGCAGTTCCGGGACAGGGTTTACAGATACGCAGTATTTT,CASSSGTGFTDTQYF
TRBV25-1,.,.,TRBJ2-1,TGTGCCAGCAGTGGACTCCCGGGCCAAAAAAAGGGCAATGAGCAGTTCTTC,CASSGLPGQKKGNEQFF
TRBV11-3,TRBD2,.,TRBJ2-5,TGTGCCAGCAGCTCGGGACTAGCTGGAGAGACCCAGTACTTC,CASSSGLAGETQYF
TRBV4-1,TRBD2,.,TRBJ2-3,TGCGCCAGCAGCCAGGTTGGCGGGGGAGATACGCAGTATTTT,CASSQVGGGDTQYF
TRBV27,.,few,TRBJ2-1,TGTGCCAGCGGGACTTACAATGAGCAGTTCTTC,CASGTYNEQFF
TRBV18,.,few,TRBJ2-2,TGTGCCAGCTCACCCCAAACCCCAGACACCGGGGAGCTGTTTTTT,CASSPQTPDTGELFF
TRBV18,.,few,TRBJ2-4,TGTGCCAGCTCACCACCGAGTAGGGTGGACATTCAGTACTTC,CASSPPSRVDIQYF
TRBV2,TRBD1,few,TRBJ2-4,TGTGCCAGCAGTGAAGGGACAGGGGAGGTTCAGTACTTC,CASSEGTGEVQYF
TRBV4-1,.,few,TRBJ1-4,TGCGCCAGCAGCCATGAACAGGGTTTGGATGAAAAACTGTTTTTT,CASSHEQGLDEKLFF
TRBV7-8,TRBD1,.,TRBJ2-1,TGTGCCAGCAGCTGGGGACAGGGGGTCTCCTACAATGAGCAGTTCTTC,CASSWGQGVSYNEQFF
TRBV30,TRBD1,.,TRBJ1-2,TGTGCCTGGAGACTGACAGGGTTACTTAACTATGGCTACACCTTC,CAWRLTGLLNYGYTF
TRBV6-1,.,.,TRBJ2-1,TGTGCCAGCAGTGAAGGAGGGGTGCAGTTCTTC,CASSEGGVQFF
TRBV10-3,.,few,TRBJ1-2,TGTGCCATCAGTGCCCTCGTCAGGGATGGCTACACCTTC,CAISALVRDGYTF
TRBV6-4,TRBD1,.,TRBJ2-1,TGTGCCAGCAGTGAAGGGACAGGGGTGGACAATGAGCAGTTCTTC,CASSEGTGVDNEQFF